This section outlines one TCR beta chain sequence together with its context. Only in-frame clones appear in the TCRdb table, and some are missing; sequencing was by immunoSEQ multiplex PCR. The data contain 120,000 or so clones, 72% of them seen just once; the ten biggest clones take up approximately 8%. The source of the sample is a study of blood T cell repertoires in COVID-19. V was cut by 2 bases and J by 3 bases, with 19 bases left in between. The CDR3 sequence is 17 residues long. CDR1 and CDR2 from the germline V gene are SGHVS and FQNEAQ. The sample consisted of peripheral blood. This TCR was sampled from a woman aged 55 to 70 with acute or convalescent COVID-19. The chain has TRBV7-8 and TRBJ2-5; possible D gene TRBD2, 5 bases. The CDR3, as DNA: TGTGCCAGCAGCTTAACGGCCGCAAGTGGGAGAAAAGAGACCCAGTACTTC. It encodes CASSLTAASGRKETQYF.